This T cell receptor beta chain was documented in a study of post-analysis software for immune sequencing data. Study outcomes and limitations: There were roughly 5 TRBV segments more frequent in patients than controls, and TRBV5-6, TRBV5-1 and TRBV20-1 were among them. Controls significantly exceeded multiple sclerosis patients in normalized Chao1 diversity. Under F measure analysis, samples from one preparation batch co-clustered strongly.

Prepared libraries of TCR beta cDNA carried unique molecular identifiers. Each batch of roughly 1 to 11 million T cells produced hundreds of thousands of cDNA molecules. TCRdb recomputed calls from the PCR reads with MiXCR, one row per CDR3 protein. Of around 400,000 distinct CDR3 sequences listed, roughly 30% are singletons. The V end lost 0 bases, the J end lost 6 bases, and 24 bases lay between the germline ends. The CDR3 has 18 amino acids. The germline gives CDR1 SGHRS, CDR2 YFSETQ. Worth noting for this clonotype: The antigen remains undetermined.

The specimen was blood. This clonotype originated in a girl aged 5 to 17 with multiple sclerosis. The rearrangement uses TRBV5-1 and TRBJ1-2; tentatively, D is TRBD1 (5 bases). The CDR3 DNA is TGCGCCAGCAGCTTGGTTATGGACTCAGGGCTCGGGGCGGATGGCTACACCTTC. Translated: CASSLVMDSGLGADGYTF.